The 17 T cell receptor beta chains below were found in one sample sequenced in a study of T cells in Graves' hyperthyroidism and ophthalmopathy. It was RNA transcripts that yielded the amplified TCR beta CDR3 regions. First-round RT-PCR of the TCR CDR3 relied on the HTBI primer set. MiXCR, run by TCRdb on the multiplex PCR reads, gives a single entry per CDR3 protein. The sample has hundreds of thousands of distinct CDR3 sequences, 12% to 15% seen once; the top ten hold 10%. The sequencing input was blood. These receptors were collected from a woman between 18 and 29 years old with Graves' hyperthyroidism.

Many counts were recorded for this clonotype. The CDR3: CASSSDYTDTQYF. CDR3 bases: TGTGCCAGCAGTTCGGACTACACAGATACGCAGTATTTT. The chain links TRBV2 to TRBJ2-3; the D gene is possibly TRBD2 (6 bases). Trimming pared 5 bases from V and 2 bases from J, leaving 8 bases between. The CDR3 totals 13 residues. The V gene's germline CDR1 is SNHLY and CDR2 FYNNEI.

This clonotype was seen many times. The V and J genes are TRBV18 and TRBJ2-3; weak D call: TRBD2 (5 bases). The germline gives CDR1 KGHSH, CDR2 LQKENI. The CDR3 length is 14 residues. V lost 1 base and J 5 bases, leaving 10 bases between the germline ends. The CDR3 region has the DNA TGTGCCAGCTCACCACTGGGAGCGATAGATACGCAGTATTTT. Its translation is CASSPLGAIDTQYF. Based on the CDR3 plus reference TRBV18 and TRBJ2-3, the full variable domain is NAGVMQNPRHLVRRRGQEARLRCSPMKGHSHVYWYRQLPEEGLKFMVYLQKENIIDESGMPKERFSAEFPKEGPSILRIQQVVRGDSAAYFCASSPLGAIDTQYFGPGTRLTVL.

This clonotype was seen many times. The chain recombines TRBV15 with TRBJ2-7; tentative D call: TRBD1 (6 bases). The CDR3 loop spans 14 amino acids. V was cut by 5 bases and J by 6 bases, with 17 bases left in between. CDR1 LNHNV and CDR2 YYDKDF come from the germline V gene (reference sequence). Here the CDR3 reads CATSATGTTSEQYF. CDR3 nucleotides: TGTGCCACCAGCGCAACCGGGACAACTAGCGAGCAGTACTTC.

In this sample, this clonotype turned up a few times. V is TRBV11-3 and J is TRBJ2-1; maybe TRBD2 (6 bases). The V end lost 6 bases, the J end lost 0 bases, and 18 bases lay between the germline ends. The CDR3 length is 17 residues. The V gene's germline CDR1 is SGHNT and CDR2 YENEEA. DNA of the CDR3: TGTGCCAGCAGTCACGGGAGAAGATTAACCTCCTACAATGAGCAGTTCTTC. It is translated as CASSHGRRLTSYNEQFF.

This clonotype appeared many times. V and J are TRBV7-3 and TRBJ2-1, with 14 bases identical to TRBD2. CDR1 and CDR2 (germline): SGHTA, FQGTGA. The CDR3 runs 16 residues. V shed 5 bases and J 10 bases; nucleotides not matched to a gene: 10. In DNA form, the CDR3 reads TGTGCCAGCAGCACCAGCTCGGGACTAGCGGGAGAAGAGCAGTTCTTC. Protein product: CASSTSSGLAGEEQFF.

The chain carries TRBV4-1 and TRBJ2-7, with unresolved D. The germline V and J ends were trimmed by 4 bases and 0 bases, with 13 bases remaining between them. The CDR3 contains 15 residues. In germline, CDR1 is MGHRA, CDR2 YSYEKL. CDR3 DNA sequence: TGCGCCAGCAGCCCGTTCGCTTCCAGCTCCTACGAGCAGTACTTC. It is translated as CASSPFASSSYEQYF.

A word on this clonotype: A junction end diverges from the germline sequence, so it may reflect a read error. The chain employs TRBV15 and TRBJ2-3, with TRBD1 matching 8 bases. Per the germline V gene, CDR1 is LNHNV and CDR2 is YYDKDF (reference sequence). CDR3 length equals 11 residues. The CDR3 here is CATRGLTTQYF. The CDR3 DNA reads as TGCGCCACCAGGGGGCTAACAACGCAGTATTTT. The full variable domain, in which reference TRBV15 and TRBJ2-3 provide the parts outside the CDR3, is DAMVIQNPRYQVTQFGKPVTLSCSQTLNHNVMYWYQQKSSQAPKLLFHYYDKDFNNEADTPDNFQSRRPNTSFCFLDIRSPGLGDTAMYLCATRGLTTQYFGPGTRLTVL.

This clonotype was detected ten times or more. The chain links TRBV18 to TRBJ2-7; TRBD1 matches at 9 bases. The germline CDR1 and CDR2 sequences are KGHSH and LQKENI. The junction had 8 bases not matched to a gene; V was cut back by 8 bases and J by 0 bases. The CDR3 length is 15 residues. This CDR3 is CASSPPGQGSYEQYF. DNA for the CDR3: TGTGCCAGCAGCCCCCCGGGACAGGGCTCCTACGAGCAGTACTTC.

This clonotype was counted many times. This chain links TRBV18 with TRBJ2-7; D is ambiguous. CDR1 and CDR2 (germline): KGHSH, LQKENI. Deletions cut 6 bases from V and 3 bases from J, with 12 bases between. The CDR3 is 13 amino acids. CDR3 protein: CASSPIGYYEQYF. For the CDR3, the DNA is TGTGCCAGCTCGCCAATAGGGTACTACGAGCAGTACTTC.

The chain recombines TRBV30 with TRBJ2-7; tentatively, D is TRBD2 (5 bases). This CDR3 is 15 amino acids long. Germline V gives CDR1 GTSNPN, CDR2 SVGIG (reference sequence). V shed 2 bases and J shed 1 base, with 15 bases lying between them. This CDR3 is CAWSPTDWDSYEQYF. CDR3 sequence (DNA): TGTGCCTGGAGTCCAACGGACTGGGATTCCTACGAGCAGTACTTC.

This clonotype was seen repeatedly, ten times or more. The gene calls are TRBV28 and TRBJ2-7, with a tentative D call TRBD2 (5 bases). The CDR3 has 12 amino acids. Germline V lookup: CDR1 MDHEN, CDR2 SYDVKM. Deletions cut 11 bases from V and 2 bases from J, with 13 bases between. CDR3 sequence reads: CASGRATYEQYF. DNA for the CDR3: TGTGCCTCCGGGCGGGCTACCTACGAGCAGTACTTC.

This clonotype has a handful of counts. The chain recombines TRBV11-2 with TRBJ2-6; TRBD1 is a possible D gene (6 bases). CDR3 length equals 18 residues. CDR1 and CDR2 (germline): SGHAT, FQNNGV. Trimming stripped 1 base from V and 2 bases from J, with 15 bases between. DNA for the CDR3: TGTGCCAGCAGCTTAGTGGAGAGGGGGTTTGCTGGGGCCAACGTCCTGACTTTC. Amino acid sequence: CASSLVERGFAGANVLTF.

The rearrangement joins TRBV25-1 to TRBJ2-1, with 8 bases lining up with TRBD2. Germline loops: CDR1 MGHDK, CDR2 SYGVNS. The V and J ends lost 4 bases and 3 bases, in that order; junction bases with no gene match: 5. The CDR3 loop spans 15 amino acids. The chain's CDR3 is CASSGGSGNYNEQFF. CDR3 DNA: TGTGCCAGCAGTGGAGGTAGCGGGAACTACAATGAGCAGTTCTTC.

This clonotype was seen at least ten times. The CDR3 here is CASSLSLVTTDTQYF. The CDR3 nucleotides read TGTGCCAGCAGCTTGAGCCTAGTCACCACAGATACGCAGTATTTT. The chain is built from TRBV7-2 and TRBJ2-3; D ambiguous. CDR3 length equals 15 residues. CDR1 and CDR2 from the germline V gene are SGHTA and FQGNSA. The germline V and J ends were trimmed by 3 bases and 2 bases, with 12 bases remaining between them.

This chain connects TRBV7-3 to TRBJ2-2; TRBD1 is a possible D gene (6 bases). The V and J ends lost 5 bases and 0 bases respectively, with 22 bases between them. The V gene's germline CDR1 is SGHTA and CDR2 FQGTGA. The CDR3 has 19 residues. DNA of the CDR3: TGTGCCAGCAGCCCTACCCCGACAGGATTTTACGCGAACACCGGGGAGCTGTTTTTT. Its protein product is CASSPTPTGFYANTGELFF.

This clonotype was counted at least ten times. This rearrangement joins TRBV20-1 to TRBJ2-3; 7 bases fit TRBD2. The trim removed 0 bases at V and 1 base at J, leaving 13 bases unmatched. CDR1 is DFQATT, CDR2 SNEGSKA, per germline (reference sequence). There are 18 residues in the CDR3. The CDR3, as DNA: TGCAGTGCTAGAGATCTGAGCGGGAACCGCCGACGCACAGATACGCAGTATTTT. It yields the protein CSARDLSGNRRRTDTQYF.

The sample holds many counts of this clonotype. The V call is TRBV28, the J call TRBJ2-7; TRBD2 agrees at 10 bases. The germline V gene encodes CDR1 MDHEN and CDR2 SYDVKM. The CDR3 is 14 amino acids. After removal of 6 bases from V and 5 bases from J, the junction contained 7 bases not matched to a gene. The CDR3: CASSSSGSAHEQYF. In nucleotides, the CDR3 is TGTGCCAGCAGCTCTAGCGGGAGCGCCCACGAGCAGTACTTC.